The present entry profiles one TCR beta chain with its context. This entry comes from a study of blood T cell repertoires in COVID-19. Libraries were prepared by immunoSEQ multiplex PCR; TCRdb keeps only in-frame clonotypes and omits some of them. The table includes 400,000 or so clones, roughly 90% detected once. Germline V CDR1 and CDR2: MGHRA, YSYEKL. The CDR3 extends over 18 amino acids. J lost 0 bases, V lost 0 bases, and 1 base had no gene match. Material for sequencing was peripheral blood. The sequence was collected from a woman aged 40 to 50 with COVID-19, enrolled during active disease. J is TRBJ2-2 and V is TRBV4-1; 13 nucleotides agree with TRBD2. For the CDR3, the DNA is TGCGCCAGCAGCCAAGAGACTAGCGGGAGGTCGAACACCGGGGAGCTGTTTTTT. It translates to CASSQETSGRSNTGELFF.